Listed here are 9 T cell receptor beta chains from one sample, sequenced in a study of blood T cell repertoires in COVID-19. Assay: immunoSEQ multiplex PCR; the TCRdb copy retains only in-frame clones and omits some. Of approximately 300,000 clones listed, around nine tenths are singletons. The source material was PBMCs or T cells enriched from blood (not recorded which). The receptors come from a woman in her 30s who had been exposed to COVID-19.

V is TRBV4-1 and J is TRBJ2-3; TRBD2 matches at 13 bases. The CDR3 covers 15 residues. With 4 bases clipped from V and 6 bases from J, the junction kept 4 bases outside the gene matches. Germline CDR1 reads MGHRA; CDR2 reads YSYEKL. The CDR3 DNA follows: TGCGCCAGCAGCCCACTAGCGGGGGGGCGTGATACGCAGTATTTT. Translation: CASSPLAGGRDTQYF.

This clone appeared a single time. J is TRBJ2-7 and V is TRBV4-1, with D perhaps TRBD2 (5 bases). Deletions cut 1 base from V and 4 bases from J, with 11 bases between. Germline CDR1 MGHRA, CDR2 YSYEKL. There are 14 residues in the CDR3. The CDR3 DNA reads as TGCGCCAGCAGCCAAGTGGGCCCGGGGTACGAGCAGTACTTC. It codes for CASSQVGPGYEQYF.

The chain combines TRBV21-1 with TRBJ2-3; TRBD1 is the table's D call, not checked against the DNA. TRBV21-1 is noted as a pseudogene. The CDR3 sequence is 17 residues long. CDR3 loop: CASSKGVTGVSTDTQYF. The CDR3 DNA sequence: TGTGCCAGCAGCAAAGGGGTTACAGGTGTTAGCACAGATACGCAGTATTTT.

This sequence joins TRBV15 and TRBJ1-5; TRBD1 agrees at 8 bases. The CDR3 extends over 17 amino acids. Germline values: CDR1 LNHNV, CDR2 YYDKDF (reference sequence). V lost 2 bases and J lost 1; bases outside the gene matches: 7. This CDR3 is CATSRRAGGISNQPQHF. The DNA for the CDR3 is TGTGCCACCAGCAGAAGGGCAGGGGGCATAAGCAATCAGCCCCAGCATTTT.

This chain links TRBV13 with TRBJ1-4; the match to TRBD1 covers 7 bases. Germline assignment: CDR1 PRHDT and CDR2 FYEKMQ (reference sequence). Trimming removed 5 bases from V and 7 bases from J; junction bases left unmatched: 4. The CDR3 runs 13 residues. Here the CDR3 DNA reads TGTGCCAGCAGCCTCAGGGGGACTGAAAAACTGTTTTTT. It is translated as CASSLRGTEKLFF.

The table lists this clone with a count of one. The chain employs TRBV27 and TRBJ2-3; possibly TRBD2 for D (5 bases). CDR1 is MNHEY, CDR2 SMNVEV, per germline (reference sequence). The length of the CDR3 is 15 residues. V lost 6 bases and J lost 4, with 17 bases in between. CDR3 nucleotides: TGTGCCAGCAGCCTCGAACCTCTAGCTCCAGATACGCAGTATTTT. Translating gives CASSLEPLAPDTQYF.

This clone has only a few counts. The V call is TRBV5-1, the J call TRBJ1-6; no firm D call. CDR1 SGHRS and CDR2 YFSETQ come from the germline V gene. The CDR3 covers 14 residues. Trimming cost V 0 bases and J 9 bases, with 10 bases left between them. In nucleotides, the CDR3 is TGCGCCAGCAGCTTGGCGGGTATTGCTTCACCCCTCCACTTT. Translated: CASSLAGIASPLHF.

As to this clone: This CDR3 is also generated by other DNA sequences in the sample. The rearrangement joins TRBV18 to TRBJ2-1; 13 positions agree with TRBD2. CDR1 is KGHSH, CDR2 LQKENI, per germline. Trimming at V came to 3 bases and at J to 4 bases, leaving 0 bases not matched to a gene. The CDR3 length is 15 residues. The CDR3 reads CASSPTSGGYNEQFF. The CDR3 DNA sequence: TGTGCCAGCTCACCGACTAGCGGGGGGTACAATGAGCAGTTCTTC.

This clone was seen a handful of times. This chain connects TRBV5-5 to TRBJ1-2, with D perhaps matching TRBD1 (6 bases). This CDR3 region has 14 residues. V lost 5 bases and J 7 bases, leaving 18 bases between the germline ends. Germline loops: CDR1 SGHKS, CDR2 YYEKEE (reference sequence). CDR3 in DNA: TGTGCCAGCAGAAGGGGTTACAGGGAGCTTGGCTACACCTTC. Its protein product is CASRRGYRELGYTF.